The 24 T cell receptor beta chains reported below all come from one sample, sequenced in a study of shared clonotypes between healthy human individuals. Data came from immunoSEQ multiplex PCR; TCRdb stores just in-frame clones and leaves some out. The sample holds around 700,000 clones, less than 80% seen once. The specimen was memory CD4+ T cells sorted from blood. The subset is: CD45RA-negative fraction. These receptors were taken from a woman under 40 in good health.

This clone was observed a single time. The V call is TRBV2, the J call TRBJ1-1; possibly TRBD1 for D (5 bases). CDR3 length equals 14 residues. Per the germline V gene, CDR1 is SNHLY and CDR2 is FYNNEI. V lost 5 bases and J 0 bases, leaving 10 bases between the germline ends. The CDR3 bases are TGTGCCAGCAGTCAACAGGAGCTGAACACTGAAGCTTTCTTT. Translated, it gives CASSQQELNTEAFF.

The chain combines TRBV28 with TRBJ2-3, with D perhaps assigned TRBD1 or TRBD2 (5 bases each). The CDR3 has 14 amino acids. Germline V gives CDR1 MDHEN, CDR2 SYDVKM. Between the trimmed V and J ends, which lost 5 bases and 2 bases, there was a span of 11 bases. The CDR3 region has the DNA TGTGCCAGCAGTCACGGGACGATCACAGATACGCAGTATTTT. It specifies CASSHGTITDTQYF. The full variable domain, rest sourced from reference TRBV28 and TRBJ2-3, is DVKVTQSSRYLVKRTGEKVFLECVQDMDHENMFWYRQDPGLGLRLIYFSYDVKMKEKGDIPEGYSVSREKKERFSLILESASTNQTSMYLCASSHGTITDTQYFGPGTRLTVL.

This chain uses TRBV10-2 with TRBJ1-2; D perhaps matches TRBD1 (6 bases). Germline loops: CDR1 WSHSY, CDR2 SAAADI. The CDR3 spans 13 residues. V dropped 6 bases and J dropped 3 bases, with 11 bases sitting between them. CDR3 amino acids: CASSEQGYYGYTF. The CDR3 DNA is TGCGCCAGCAGCGAACAGGGCTACTATGGCTACACCTTC.

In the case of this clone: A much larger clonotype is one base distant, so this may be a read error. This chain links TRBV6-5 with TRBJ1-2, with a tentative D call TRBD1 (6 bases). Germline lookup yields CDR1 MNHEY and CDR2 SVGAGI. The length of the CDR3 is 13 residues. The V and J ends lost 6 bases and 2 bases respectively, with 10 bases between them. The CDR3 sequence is CASSPGHNYGYTF. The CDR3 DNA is TGTGCCAGCAGCCCGGGACACAACTATGGCTACACCTTC.

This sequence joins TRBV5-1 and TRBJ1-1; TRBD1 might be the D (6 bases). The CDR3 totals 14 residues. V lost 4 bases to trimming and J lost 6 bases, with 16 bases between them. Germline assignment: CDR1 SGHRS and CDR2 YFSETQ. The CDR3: CASSLGGGRAEAFF. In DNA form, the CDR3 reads TGCGCCAGCAGCCTGGGCGGGGGGCGAGCTGAAGCTTTCTTT.

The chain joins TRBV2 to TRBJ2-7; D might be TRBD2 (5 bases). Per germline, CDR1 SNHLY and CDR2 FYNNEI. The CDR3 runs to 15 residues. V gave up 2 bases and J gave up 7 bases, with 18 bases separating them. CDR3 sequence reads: CASSEMSYSSGEQYF. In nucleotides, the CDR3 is TGTGCCAGCAGTGAAATGTCCTACTCGTCGGGGGAGCAGTACTTC.

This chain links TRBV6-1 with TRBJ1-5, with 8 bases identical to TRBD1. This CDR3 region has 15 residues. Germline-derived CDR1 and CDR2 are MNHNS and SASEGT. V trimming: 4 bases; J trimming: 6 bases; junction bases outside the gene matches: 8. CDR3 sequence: CASSGVTGVGQPQHF. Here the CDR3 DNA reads TGTGCCAGCAGTGGGGTGACAGGGGTGGGTCAGCCCCAGCATTTT.

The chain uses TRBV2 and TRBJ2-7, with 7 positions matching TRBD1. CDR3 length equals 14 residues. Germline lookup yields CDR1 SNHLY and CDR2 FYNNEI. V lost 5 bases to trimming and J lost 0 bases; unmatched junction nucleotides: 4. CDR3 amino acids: CASSTTGYSYEQYF. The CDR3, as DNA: TGTGCCAGCAGTACGACAGGGTACTCCTACGAGCAGTACTTC. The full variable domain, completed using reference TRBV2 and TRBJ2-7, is EPEVTQTPSHQVTQMGQEVILRCVPISNHLYFYWYRQILGQKVEFLVSFYNNEISEKSEIFDDQFSVERPDGSNFTLKIRSTKLEDSAMYFCASSTTGYSYEQYFGPGTRLTVT.

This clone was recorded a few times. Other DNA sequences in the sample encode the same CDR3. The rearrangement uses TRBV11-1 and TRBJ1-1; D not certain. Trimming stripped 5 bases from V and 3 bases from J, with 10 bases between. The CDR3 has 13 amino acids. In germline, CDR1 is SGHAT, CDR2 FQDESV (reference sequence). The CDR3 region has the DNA TGTGCCAGCAGCCCACAGCGGGACACTGAAGCTTTCTTT. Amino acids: CASSPQRDTEAFF.

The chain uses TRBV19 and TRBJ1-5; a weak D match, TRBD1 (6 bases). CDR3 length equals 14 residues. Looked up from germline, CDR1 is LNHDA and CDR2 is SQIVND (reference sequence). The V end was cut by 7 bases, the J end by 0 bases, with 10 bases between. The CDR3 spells CASKGGDSNQPQHF. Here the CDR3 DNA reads TGTGCCAGTAAAGGGGGGGATAGCAATCAGCCCCAGCATTTT.

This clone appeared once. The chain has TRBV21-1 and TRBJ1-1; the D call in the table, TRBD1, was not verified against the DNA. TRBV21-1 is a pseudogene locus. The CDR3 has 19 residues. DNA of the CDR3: TGTGCCAGCAGCAAATCCCACTGCCAGGGGGAAGATATGAACACTGAAGCTTTCTTT. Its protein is CASSKSHCQGEDMNTEAFF.

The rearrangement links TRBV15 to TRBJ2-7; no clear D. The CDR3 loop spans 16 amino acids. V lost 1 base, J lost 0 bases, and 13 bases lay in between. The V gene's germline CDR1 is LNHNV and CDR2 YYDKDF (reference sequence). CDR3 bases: TGTGCCACCAGCAGAGTCGATAGGGATCGCTCCTACGAGCAGTACTTC. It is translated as CATSRVDRDRSYEQYF. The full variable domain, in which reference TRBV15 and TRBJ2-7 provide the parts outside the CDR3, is DAMVIQNPRYQVTQFGKPVTLSCSQTLNHNVMYWYQQKSSQAPKLLFHYYDKDFNNEADTPDNFQSRRPNTSFCFLDIRSPGLGDTAMYLCATSRVDRDRSYEQYFGPGTRLTVT.

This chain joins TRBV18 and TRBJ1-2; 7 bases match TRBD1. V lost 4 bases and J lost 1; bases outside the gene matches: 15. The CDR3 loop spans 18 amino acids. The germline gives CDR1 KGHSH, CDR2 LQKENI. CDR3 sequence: CASSLYGTAPEYNYGYTF. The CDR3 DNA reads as TGTGCCAGCTCACTTTACGGGACAGCCCCAGAGTATAACTATGGCTACACCTTC. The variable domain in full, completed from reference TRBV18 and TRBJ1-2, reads NAGVMQNPRHLVRRRGQEARLRCSPMKGHSHVYWYRQLPEEGLKFMVYLQKENIIDESGMPKERFSAEFPKEGPSILRIQQVVRGDSAAYFCASSLYGTAPEYNYGYTFGSGTRLTVV.

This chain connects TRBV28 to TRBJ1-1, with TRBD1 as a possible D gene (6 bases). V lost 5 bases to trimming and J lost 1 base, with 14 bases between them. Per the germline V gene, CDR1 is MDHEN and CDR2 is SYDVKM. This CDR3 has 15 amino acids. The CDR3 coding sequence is TGTGCCAGCAGTCAATTTTGGGGGCAGAACACTGAAGCTTTCTTT. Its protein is CASSQFWGQNTEAFF.

CDR3 bases: TGTGCCAGCAGCTTAGACCCCCCGGCTGAAGCTTTCTTT. This encodes CASSLDPPAEAFF. The genes are TRBV11-2 and TRBJ1-1; D is unclear. The CDR3 covers 13 residues. Germline CDR1 is SGHAT and CDR2 is FQNNGV. Trimming took 0 bases from V and 6 from J, leaving 8 bases between them.

The CDR3 DNA follows: TGTGCCAGCAGCTTAGTCCGCACAACCACTAACTATGGCTACACCTTC. Its protein product is CASSLVRTTTNYGYTF. The chain links TRBV7-9 to TRBJ1-2; no reliable D call. CDR1 SEHNR and CDR2 FQNEAQ come from the germline V gene (reference sequence). This CDR3 is 16 amino acids long. Trimming removed 1 base at V and 0 bases at J, with 12 bases between. The full variable domain, completed using reference TRBV7-9 and TRBJ1-2, is DTGVSQNPRHKITKRGQNVTFRCDPISEHNRLYWYRQTLGQGPEFLTYFQNEAQLEKSRLLSDRFSAERPKGSFSTLEIQRTEQGDSAMYLCASSLVRTTTNYGYTFGSGTRLTVV.

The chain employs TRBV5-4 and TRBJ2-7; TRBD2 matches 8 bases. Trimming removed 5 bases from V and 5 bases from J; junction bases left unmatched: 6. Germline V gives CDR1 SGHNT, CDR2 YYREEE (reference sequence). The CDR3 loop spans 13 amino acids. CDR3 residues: CASRQGLADEQYF. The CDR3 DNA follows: TGTGCCAGCAGGCAAGGACTAGCAGACGAGCAGTACTTC.

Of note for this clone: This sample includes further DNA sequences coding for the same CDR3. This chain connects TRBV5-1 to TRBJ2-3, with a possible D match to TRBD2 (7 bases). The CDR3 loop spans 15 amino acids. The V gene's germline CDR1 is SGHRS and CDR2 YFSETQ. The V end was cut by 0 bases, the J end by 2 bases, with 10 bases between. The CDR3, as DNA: TGCGCCAGCAGCTTGGCAGGGGACTACACAGATACGCAGTATTTT. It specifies CASSLAGDYTDTQYF.

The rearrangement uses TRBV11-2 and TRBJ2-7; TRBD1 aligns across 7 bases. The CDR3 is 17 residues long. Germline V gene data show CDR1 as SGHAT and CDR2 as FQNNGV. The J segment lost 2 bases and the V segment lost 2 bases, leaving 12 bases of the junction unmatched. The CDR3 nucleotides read TGTGCCAGCAGCTTATCCCTAAGACAGGGACCCACCTACGAGCAGTACTTC. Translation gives CASSLSLRQGPTYEQYF. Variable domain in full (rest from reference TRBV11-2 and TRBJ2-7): EAGVAQSPRYKIIEKRQSVAFWCNPISGHATLYWYQQILGQGPKLLIQFQNNGVVDDSQLPKDRFSAERLKGVDSTLKIQPAKLEDSAVYLCASSLSLRQGPTYEQYFGPGTRLTVT.

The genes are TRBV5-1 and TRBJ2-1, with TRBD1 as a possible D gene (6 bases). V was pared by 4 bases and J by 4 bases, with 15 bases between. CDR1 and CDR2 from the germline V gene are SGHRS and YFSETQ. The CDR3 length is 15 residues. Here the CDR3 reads CASSLFRTEYNEQFF. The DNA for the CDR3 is TGCGCCAGCAGCCTATTCAGGACAGAGTACAATGAGCAGTTCTTC.

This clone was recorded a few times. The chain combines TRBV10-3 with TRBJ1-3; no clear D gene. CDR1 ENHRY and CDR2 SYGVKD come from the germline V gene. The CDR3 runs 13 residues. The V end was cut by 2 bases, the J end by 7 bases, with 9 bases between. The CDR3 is CAISENSDNTIYF. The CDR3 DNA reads TGTGCCATCAGTGAGAACAGTGATAACACCATATATTTT.

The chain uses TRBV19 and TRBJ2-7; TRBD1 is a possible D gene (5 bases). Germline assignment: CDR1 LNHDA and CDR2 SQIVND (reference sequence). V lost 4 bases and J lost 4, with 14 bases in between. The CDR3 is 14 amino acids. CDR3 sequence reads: CASSKQAQVYEQYF. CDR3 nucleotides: TGTGCCAGTAGTAAACAGGCCCAGGTTTACGAGCAGTACTTC.

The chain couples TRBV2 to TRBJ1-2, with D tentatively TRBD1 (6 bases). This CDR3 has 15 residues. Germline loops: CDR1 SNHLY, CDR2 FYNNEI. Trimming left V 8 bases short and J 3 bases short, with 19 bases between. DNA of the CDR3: TGTGCCAGCGGACTCATACAGGGTAGTGACTATGGCTACACCTTC. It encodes CASGLIQGSDYGYTF. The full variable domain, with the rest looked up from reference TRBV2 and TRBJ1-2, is EPEVTQTPSHQVTQMGQEVILRCVPISNHLYFYWYRQILGQKVEFLVSFYNNEISEKSEIFDDQFSVERPDGSNFTLKIRSTKLEDSAMYFCASGLIQGSDYGYTFGSGTRLTVV.

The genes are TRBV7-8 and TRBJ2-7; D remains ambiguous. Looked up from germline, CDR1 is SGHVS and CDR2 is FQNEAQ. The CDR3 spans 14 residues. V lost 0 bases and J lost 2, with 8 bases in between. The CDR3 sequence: CASSLALATYEQYF. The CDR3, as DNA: TGTGCCAGCAGCTTAGCGCTGGCTACCTACGAGCAGTACTTC.